These T cell receptor beta chains were read from a single sample in a study of shared clonotypes between healthy human individuals. Produced via immunoSEQ multiplex PCR; TCRdb's table is partial and in-frame only. The repertoire holds some 2,500,000 clones, with under 95% as singletons. The sequencing sample was made of naive CD4+ T cells from PBMCs. Receptors originate from a man younger than 35 in good health. Some clones in this sample may be carry-over from other donors' samples. Both conserved end residues are part of each CDR3. The D gene is left open where the match is weak. Clone size appears in some rows only: once, few, many, or a class for an expanded clone.

d_gene: .; j_gene: TRBJ1-4; abundance: once; v_gene: TRBV28; CDR3nt: TGTGCCAGCAGAAGGGGACAAAAATTAGAAAAACTGTTTTTT; CDR3aa: CASRRGQKLEKLFF
d_gene: .; j_gene: TRBJ1-5; abundance: .; v_gene: TRBV7-3; CDR3nt: TGTGCCAGCAGCTTATCCCCCCCTGAGCCCCAGCATTTT; CDR3aa: CASSLSPPEPQHF
d_gene: .; j_gene: TRBJ2-3; abundance: .; v_gene: TRBV30; CDR3nt: TGTGCCTGGAGCTTGGGCTTACCGGGACTCACAGATACGCAGTATTTT; CDR3aa: CAWSLGLPGLTDTQYF
d_gene: .; j_gene: TRBJ2-7; abundance: once; v_gene: TRBV9; CDR3nt: TGTGCCAGCAGCCGATCAGGGCAGGGCTCCTACGAGCAGTACTTC; CDR3aa: CASSRSGQGSYEQYF
d_gene: .; j_gene: TRBJ2-1; abundance: .; v_gene: TRBV4-3; CDR3nt: TGCGCCAGCAGTCAAGAGGGACTTAGCTCCTACAATGAGCAGTTCTTC; CDR3aa: CASSQEGLSSYNEQFF
d_gene: .; j_gene: TRBJ2-6; abundance: .; v_gene: TRBV27; CDR3nt: TGTGCCAGCAGTTCACTGAGCGGGTCTGGGGCCAACGTCCTGACTTTC; CDR3aa: CASSSLSGSGANVLTF
d_gene: .; j_gene: TRBJ1-5; abundance: .; v_gene: TRBV5-6; CDR3nt: TGTGCCAGCAGTCTTGCCGCCGACAGCGGCAATCAGCCCCAGCATTTT; CDR3aa: CASSLAADSGNQPQHF
d_gene: TRBD1; j_gene: TRBJ1-1; abundance: .; v_gene: TRBV5-1; CDR3nt: TGCGCCAGCAGCCCGGGACAGGGGACGTGGGGCACTGAAGCTTTCTTT; CDR3aa: CASSPGQGTWGTEAFF
d_gene: .; j_gene: TRBJ1-2; abundance: once; v_gene: TRBV5-1; CDR3nt: TGCGCCAGCAGCTTCTTTTCCAAATATGGCTACACCTTC; CDR3aa: CASSFFSKYGYTF
d_gene: TRBD1; j_gene: TRBJ1-5; abundance: few; v_gene: TRBV18; CDR3nt: TGTGCCAGCTCACCGCCCGGGACAGGGTTGGCTCAGCCCCAGCATTTT; CDR3aa: CASSPPGTGLAQPQHF
d_gene: .; j_gene: TRBJ1-4; abundance: .; v_gene: TRBV9; CDR3nt: TGTGCCAGCAGCCCGACGGGGGTTGAAAAACTGTTTTTT; CDR3aa: CASSPTGVEKLFF
d_gene: .; j_gene: TRBJ2-1; abundance: .; v_gene: TRBV18; CDR3nt: TGTGCCAGCTCACCACCGAGTAAGGGAAGAGTTGGCGAGCAGTTCTTC; CDR3aa: CASSPPSKGRVGEQFF
d_gene: .; j_gene: TRBJ2-7; abundance: .; v_gene: TRBV28; CDR3nt: TGTGCCAGCAGCAACGCCTACGAGCAGTACTTC; CDR3aa: CASSNAYEQYF
d_gene: TRBD2; j_gene: TRBJ2-2; abundance: .; v_gene: TRBV7-3; CDR3nt: TGTGCCAGCAGCTCGACTAGCGGGAGTCTCGGGGAGCTGTTTTTT; CDR3aa: CASSSTSGSLGELFF
d_gene: .; j_gene: TRBJ1-4; abundance: .; v_gene: TRBV28; CDR3nt: TGTGCCAGCAGTTTATTGGAGAGTGAAAAACTGTTTTTT; CDR3aa: CASSLLESEKLFF
d_gene: .; j_gene: TRBJ2-7; abundance: .; v_gene: TRBV6-5; CDR3nt: TGTGCCAGCAGACCCCCAGGGACGCCTACCGAGCAGTACTTC; CDR3aa: CASRPPGTPTEQYF
d_gene: TRBD2; j_gene: TRBJ2-1; abundance: once; v_gene: TRBV29-1; CDR3nt: TGCAGCGTTGAAGAGGGAAGCGGGGGTCGATACAATGAGCAGTTCTTC; CDR3aa: CSVEEGSGGRYNEQFF
d_gene: .; j_gene: TRBJ2-7; abundance: .; v_gene: TRBV29-1; CDR3nt: TGCAGCGTTGCCCGGTCGACCACCTACGAGCAGTACTTC; CDR3aa: CSVARSTTYEQYF
d_gene: TRBD1; j_gene: TRBJ2-7; abundance: .; v_gene: TRBV7-6; CDR3nt: TGTGCCAGCAGCTTCAAACCGGGACAGCCCTACGAGCAGTACTTC; CDR3aa: CASSFKPGQPYEQYF
d_gene: .; j_gene: TRBJ2-2; abundance: .; v_gene: TRBV2; CDR3nt: TGTGCCAGCACTCCTCATACAGGGAGTACCGGGGAGCTGTTTTTT; CDR3aa: CASTPHTGSTGELFF
d_gene: .; j_gene: TRBJ1-3; abundance: .; v_gene: TRBV5-6; CDR3nt: TGTGCCAGCACCGTGAGGGGCGTTCAATCTGGAAACACCATATATTTT; CDR3aa: CASTVRGVQSGNTIYF
d_gene: TRBD2; j_gene: TRBJ2-7; abundance: .; v_gene: TRBV19; CDR3nt: TGTGCCAGTAGTCCCTGGACTAGCGGGAGCTCCTACGAGCAGTACTTC; CDR3aa: CASSPWTSGSSYEQYF
d_gene: .; j_gene: TRBJ2-6; abundance: .; v_gene: TRBV23-1; CDR3nt: TGCGCCAGCAGTCATTGCGACGGATTCACTGGGGCCAACGTCCTGACTTTC; CDR3aa: CASSHCDGFTGANVLTF
d_gene: .; j_gene: TRBJ1-1; abundance: few; v_gene: TRBV19; CDR3nt: TGTGCCAGTAGTCAGACAACAACGAACACTGAAGCTTTCTTT; CDR3aa: CASSQTTTNTEAFF
d_gene: .; j_gene: TRBJ1-1; abundance: .; v_gene: TRBV7-9; CDR3nt: TGTGCCAGCAGCTTAGTTACGGGGGCAGCTTTCTTT; CDR3aa: CASSLVTGAAFF
d_gene: .; j_gene: TRBJ1-1; abundance: .; v_gene: TRBV29-1; CDR3nt: TGCAGCGTCAAGCGACTGGAAAGGACTGAAGCTTTCTTT; CDR3aa: CSVKRLERTEAFF
d_gene: .; j_gene: TRBJ1-5; abundance: .; v_gene: TRBV10-3; CDR3nt: TGTGCCATCAGTGAAGCGGGGTTCGGGCAGCCCCAGCATTTT; CDR3aa: CAISEAGFGQPQHF
d_gene: .; j_gene: TRBJ2-2; abundance: .; v_gene: TRBV5-1; CDR3nt: TGCGCCAGCAGCTTGGACAGTAACACCGGGGAGCTGTTTTTT; CDR3aa: CASSLDSNTGELFF
d_gene: .; j_gene: TRBJ2-4; abundance: .; v_gene: TRBV29-1; CDR3nt: TGCAGCGTCGGAGAGCCCAGCCAAAACATTCAGTACTTC; CDR3aa: CSVGEPSQNIQYF
d_gene: TRBD2; j_gene: TRBJ2-3; abundance: .; v_gene: TRBV18; CDR3nt: TGTGCCAGCTCACCAGTGTTAGCGGGAGGGCCTACCCGCACAGATACGCAGTATTTT; CDR3aa: CASSPVLAGGPTRTDTQYF
d_gene: .; j_gene: TRBJ2-1; abundance: .; v_gene: TRBV5-4; CDR3nt: TGTGCCAGCAGCTTGCAGAGCTTCAGTTCCGGCAATGAGCAGTTCTTC; CDR3aa: CASSLQSFSSGNEQFF